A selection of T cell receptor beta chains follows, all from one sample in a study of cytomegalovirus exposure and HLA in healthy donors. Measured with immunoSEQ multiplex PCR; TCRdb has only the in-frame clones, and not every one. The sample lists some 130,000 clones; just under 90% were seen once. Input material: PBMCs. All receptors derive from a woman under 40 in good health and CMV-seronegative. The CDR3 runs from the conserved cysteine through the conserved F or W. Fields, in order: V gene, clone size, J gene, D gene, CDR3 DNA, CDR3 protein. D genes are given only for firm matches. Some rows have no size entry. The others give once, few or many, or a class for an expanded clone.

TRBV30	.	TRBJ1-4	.	TGTGCCTGGAGTGGTCCCCCTCGGGGAGGGGCCAGTAGTAGGTTGGAAAAACTGTTTTTT	CAWSGPPRGGASSRLEKLFF
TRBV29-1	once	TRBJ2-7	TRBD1	TGCAGCGTTCCGGCAGGGGGTTCGGGCGAGCAGTACTTC	CSVPAGGSGEQYF
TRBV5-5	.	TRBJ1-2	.	TGTGCCAGCAGCCTTCTACGGGTAGCTAACTATGGCTACACCTTC	CASSLLRVANYGYTF
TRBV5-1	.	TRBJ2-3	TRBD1	TGCGCCAGCAGCTTCGGACAGGCCTACGCAGATACGCAGTATTTT	CASSFGQAYADTQYF
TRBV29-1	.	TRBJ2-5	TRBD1	TGCAGCGCAGACAGGGGGGAGACCCAGTACTTC	CSADRGETQYF
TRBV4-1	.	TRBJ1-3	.	TGCGCCAGCAGCCCTGGGGTGGGACACGGAAACACCATATATTTT	CASSPGVGHGNTIYF
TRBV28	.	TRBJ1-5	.	TGTGCCAGCAGTATAGGACAGCCTAGCAATCAGCCCCAGCATTTT	CASSIGQPSNQPQHF
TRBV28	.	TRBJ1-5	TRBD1	TGTGCCAGCAGTTTCTTAGACAGGGAGAATCAGCCCCAGCATTTT	CASSFLDRENQPQHF
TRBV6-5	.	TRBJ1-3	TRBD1	TGTGCCAGCAGTTCGTTGGCAGGGGGCACCGGAAACACCATATATTTT	CASSSLAGGTGNTIYF
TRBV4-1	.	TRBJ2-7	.	TGCGCCAGCAGCCAAGATCGCCTAGAGCAGTACTTC	CASSQDRLEQYF
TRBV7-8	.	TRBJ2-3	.	TGTGCCAGCAGCTTAGCGGGTGGGGGACAAGATACGCAGTATTTT	CASSLAGGGQDTQYF
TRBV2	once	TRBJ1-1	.	TGTGCCAGCAGTCCACAGATGAGCACTGAAGCTTTCTTT	CASSPQMSTEAFF
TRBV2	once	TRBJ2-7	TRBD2	TGTGCCAGCGGACCGGGGACTAGCCCTCGCGAGCAGTACTTC	CASGPGTSPREQYF
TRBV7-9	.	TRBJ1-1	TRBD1	TGTGCCAGCAGCACTCGGACAGGGTACGACACTGAAGCTTTCTTT	CASSTRTGYDTEAFF
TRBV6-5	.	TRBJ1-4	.	TGTGCCAGCAGTTACTCGGCACACAATGAAAAACTGTTTTTT	CASSYSAHNEKLFF
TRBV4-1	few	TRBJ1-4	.	TGCGCCAGCAGCCAAGGCCCGGCGGGCCCTAGAGAAAAACTGTTTTTT	CASSQGPAGPREKLFF
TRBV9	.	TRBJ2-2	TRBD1	TGTGCCAGCAGCGGAAAAAGGACAGGGGTTGGGGAGCTGTTTTTT	CASSGKRTGVGELFF
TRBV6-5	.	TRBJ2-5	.	TGTGCCAGCAGTAAATACAGGGTTGAGACCCAGTACTTC	CASSKYRVETQYF
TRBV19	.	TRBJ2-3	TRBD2	TGTGCCAGTAGTACAGGCGGGGGGGAAGATACGCAGTATTTT	CASSTGGGEDTQYF
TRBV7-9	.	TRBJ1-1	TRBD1	TGTGCCAGCAGCTTCGCACAGGGGCCTTACACTGAAGCTTTCTTT	CASSFAQGPYTEAFF
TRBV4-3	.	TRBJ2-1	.	TGCGCCAGCAGCCAAGATTGGGGGAGCGGAGGGAGCTCCTACAATGAGCAGTTCTTC	CASSQDWGSGGSSYNEQFF
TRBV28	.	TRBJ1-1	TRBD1	TGTGCCAGCAGTCCCCCGATCTCCGGGACAGTGAACACTGAAGCTTTCTTT	CASSPPISGTVNTEAFF
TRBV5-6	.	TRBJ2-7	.	TGTGCCAGCAGCTTCGGGGGTTCCTACGAGCAGTACTTC	CASSFGGSYEQYF
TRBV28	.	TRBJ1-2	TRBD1	TGTGCCAGCAGCTCAGGGGGCCCCTATGGCTACACCTTC	CASSSGGPYGYTF
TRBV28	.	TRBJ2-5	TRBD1	TGTGCCAGCAGCGCCGACAGGGGGCGAGAGACCCAGTACTTC	CASSADRGRETQYF
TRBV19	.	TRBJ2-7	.	TGTGCCAGTAGCCTGAACGGTCCCTACGAGCAGTACTTC	CASSLNGPYEQYF
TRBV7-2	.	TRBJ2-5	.	TGTGCCAGCAGCCCGGGTGACAGGAAAGAGACCCAGTACTTC	CASSPGDRKETQYF
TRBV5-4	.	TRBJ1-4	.	TGTGCCAGCAGCTTGAGGCCCACCCCAGGGGAAAAACTGTTTTTT	CASSLRPTPGEKLFF